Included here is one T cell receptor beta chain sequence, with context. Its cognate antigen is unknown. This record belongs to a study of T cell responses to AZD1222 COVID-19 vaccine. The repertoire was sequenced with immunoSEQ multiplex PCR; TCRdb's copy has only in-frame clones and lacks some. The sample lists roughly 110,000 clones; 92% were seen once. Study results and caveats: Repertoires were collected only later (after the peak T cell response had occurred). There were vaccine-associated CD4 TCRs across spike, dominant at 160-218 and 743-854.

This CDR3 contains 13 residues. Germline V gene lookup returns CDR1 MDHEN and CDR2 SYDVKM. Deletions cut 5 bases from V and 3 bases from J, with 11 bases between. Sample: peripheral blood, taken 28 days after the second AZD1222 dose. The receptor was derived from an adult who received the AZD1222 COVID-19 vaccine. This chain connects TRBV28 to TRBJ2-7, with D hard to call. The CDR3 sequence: CASSLGRYYEQYF. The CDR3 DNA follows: TGTGCCAGCAGTCTTGGCCGGTACTACGAGCAGTACTTC.